One and the same sample provided the 8 T cell receptor beta chains below, sequenced in a study of blood T cell repertoires in COVID-19. Sequenced by immunoSEQ multiplex PCR; TCRdb stores in-frame clones only, minus some. The sample lists 50,000 to 65,000 clones; 65% to 85% were seen once. Sequenced: peripheral blood. These receptors came from a human donor in a cohort sampled during active COVID-19.

The DNA of the CDR3 is TGCGCCAGCAGCCAGGGCGGGGGGGCAAGAGAGACCCAGTACTTC. Amino acids: CASSQGGGARETQYF. This chain joins TRBV5-1 and TRBJ2-5, with 9 bases that match TRBD2. Germline assignment: CDR1 SGHRS and CDR2 YFSETQ. The CDR3 sequence is 15 residues long. V shed 4 bases, J shed 4 bases, and the junction held 8 bases outside the gene matches.

The rearrangement joins TRBV12-3 or TRBV12-4 to TRBJ2-2; D uncertain. V was cut by 6 bases and J by 5 bases, with 7 bases left in between. This CDR3 contains 12 residues. The CDR3 nucleotides read TGTGCCAGCAGCCTCCTTACCGGGGAGCTGTTTTTT. As protein: CASSLLTGELFF.

This clone has more than one count but fewer than ten. The chain employs TRBV5-1 and TRBJ1-1, with 9 bases that match TRBD1. This CDR3 is 14 amino acids long. V gave up 5 bases and J gave up 3 bases; unmatched junction bases: 5. The germline gives CDR1 SGHRS, CDR2 YFSETQ. DNA of the CDR3: TGCGCCAGCAGAGATGACAGGGGGTACACTGAAGCTTTCTTT. As protein: CASRDDRGYTEAFF.

The rearrangement uses TRBV11-2 and TRBJ2-5; TRBD1 matches at 7 bases. J lost 5 bases, V lost 2 bases, and 14 bases had no gene match. CDR1 and CDR2 from the germline V gene are SGHAT and FQNNGV. The CDR3 has 17 residues. The CDR3 spells CASSLLEGARPGETQYF. The DNA for the CDR3 is TGTGCCAGCAGCTTACTAGAGGGGGCGCGCCCCGGGGAGACCCAGTACTTC.

The chain couples TRBV29-1 to TRBJ2-3; 9 bases align to TRBD1. CDR1 SQVTM and CDR2 ANQGSEA come from the germline V gene. J lost 4 bases, V lost 6 bases, and 11 bases had no gene match. This CDR3 has 15 residues. CDR3 sequence: CSVGATGGAADTQYF. For the CDR3, the DNA is TGCAGCGTGGGGGCTACAGGGGGCGCGGCAGATACGCAGTATTTT.

The chain has TRBV27 and TRBJ1-5; TRBD1 aligns across 9 bases. Germline V lookup: CDR1 MNHEY, CDR2 SMNVEV (reference sequence). The CDR3 sequence is 17 residues long. The ends lost 2 bases at V and 2 bases at J; junction bases unmatched: 7. The CDR3 is CASSLVGGQGGNQPQHF. CDR3 sequence (DNA): TGTGCCAGCAGTTTAGTGGGGGGACAGGGCGGCAATCAGCCCCAGCATTTT.

The chain employs TRBV18 and TRBJ2-3, with 10 positions matching TRBD2. The length of the CDR3 is 15 residues. In germline, CDR1 is KGHSH, CDR2 LQKENI. V lost 4 bases, J lost 5 bases, and 6 bases stayed unmatched. CDR3 sequence reads: CASSLLAGKLDTQYF. The CDR3 nucleotides are TGTGCCAGCTCACTACTAGCGGGAAAATTAGATACGCAGTATTTT.

This chain connects TRBV19 to TRBJ1-2; a weak D match, TRBD1 (5 bases). V dropped 3 bases and J dropped 1 base, with 6 bases sitting between them. Germline values: CDR1 LNHDA, CDR2 SQIVND (reference sequence). This CDR3 has 13 residues. Here the CDR3 reads CASSMGLNYGYTF. Here the CDR3 DNA reads TGTGCCAGTAGTATGGGACTTAACTATGGCTACACCTTC.